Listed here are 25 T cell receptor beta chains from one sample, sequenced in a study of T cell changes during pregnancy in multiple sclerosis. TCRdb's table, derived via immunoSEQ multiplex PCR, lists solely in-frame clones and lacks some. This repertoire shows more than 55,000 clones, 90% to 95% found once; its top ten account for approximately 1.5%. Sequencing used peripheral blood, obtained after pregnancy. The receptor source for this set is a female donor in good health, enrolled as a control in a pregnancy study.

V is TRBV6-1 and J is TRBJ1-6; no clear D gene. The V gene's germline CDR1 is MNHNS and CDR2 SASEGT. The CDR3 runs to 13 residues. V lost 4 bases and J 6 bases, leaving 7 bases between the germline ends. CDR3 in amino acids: CASSAYSNSPLHF. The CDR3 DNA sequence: TGTGCCAGCAGTGCTTACTCTAATTCACCCCTCCACTTT.

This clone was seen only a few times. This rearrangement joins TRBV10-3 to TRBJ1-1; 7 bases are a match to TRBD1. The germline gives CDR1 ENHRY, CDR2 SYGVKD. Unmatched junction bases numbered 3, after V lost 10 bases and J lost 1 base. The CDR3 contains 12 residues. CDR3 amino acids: CATTGQNTEAFF. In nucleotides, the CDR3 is TGTGCCACGACAGGGCAGAACACTGAAGCTTTCTTT.

This CDR3 reads CASSYSPGVMDTEAFF. As DNA, the CDR3 is TGTGCCAGCAGTTACTCTCCGGGGGTTATGGACACTGAAGCTTTCTTT. The rearrangement uses TRBV6-6 and TRBJ1-1, with D possibly matching TRBD1 (5 bases). Trimming stripped 0 bases from V and 3 bases from J, with 14 bases between. Germline values: CDR1 MNHNY, CDR2 SVGAGI (reference sequence). The CDR3 consists of 16 residues.

This CDR3 reads CASQDGTGPWEQYF. DNA for the CDR3: TGCGCCAGCCAAGACGGGACAGGGCCTTGGGAGCAGTACTTC. The J gene is TRBJ2-7, the V gene TRBV5-1, with TRBD1 matching 9 bases. The CDR3 is 14 residues long. Germline loops: CDR1 SGHRS, CDR2 YFSETQ. The ends lost 7 bases at V and 7 bases at J; junction bases unmatched: 12.

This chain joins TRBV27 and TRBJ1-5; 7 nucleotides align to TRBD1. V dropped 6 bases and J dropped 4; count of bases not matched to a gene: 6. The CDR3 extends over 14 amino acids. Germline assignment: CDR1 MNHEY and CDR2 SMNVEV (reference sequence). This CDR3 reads CASRPGQTNQPQHF. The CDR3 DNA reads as TGTGCCAGCAGACCGGGACAGACTAATCAGCCCCAGCATTTT.

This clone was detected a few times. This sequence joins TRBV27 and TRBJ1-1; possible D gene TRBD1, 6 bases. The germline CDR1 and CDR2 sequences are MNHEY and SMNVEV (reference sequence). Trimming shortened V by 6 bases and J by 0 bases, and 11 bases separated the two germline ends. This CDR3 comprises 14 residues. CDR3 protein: CASSKDRLNTEAFF. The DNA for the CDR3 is TGTGCCAGCAGCAAGGACAGATTGAACACTGAAGCTTTCTTT.

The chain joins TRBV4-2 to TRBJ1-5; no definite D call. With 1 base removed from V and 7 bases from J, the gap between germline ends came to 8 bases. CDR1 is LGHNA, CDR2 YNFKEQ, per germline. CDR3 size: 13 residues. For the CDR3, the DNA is TGTGCCAGCAGCCAAGGACAACAACAGCCCCAGCATTTT. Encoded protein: CASSQGQQQPQHF.

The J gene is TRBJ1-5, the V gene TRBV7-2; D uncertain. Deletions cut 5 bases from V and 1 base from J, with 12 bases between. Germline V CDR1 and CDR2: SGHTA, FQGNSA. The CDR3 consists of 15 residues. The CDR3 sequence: CASSQITGSNQPQHF. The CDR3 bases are TGTGCCAGCAGCCAAATAACGGGGAGCAATCAGCCCCAGCATTTT.

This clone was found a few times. The CDR3: CASRGQGNQPQHF. In DNA, the CDR3 is TGTGCCAGCAGAGGACAGGGAAATCAGCCCCAGCATTTT. The chain links TRBV7-9 to TRBJ1-5; 8 bases align to TRBD1. This CDR3 contains 13 residues. Trimming removed 6 bases from V and 4 bases from J; junction bases left unmatched: 2. The germline CDR1 and CDR2 sequences are SEHNR and FQNEAQ (reference sequence).

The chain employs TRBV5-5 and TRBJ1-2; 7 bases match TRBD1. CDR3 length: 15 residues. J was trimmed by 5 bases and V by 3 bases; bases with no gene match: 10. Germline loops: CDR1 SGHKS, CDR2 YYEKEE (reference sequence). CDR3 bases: TGTGCCAGCAGCTACTATCAGGGGGACGGTTATGGCTACACCTTC. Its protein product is CASSYYQGDGYGYTF.

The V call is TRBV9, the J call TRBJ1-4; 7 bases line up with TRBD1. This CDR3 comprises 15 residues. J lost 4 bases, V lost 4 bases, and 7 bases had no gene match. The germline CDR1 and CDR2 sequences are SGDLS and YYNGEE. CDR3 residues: CASSPSTGINEKLFF. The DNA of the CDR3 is TGTGCCAGCAGCCCATCGACAGGGATTAATGAAAAACTGTTTTTT.

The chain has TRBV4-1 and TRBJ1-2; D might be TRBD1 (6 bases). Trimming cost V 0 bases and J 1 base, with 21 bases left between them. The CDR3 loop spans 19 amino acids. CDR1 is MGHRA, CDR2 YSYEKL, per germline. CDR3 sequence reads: CASSQDKPQGTILNYGYTF. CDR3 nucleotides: TGCGCCAGCAGCCAAGATAAACCGCAGGGGACAATCCTTAACTATGGCTACACCTTC.

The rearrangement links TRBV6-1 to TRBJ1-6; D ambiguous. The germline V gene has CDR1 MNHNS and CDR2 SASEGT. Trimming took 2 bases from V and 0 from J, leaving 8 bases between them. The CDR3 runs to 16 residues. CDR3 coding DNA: TGTGCCAGCAGTGAAATATACGGCTCCTATAATTCACCCCTCCACTTT. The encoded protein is CASSEIYGSYNSPLHF.

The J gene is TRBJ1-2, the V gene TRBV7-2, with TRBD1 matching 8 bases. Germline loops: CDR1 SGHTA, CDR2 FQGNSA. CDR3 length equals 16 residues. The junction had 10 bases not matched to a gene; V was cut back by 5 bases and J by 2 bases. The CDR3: CASSPKGTGVNYGYTF. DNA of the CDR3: TGTGCCAGCAGCCCCAAAGGGACAGGAGTAAACTATGGCTACACCTTC.

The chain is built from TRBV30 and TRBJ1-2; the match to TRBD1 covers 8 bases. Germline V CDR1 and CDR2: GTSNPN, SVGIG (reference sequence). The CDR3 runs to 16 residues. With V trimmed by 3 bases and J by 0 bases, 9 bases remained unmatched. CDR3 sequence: CAWSGGTGDANYGYTF. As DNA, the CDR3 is TGTGCCTGGAGCGGTGGGACAGGCGATGCTAACTATGGCTACACCTTC. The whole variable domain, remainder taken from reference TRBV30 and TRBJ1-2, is SQTIHQWPATLVQPVGSPLSLECTVEGTSNPNLYWYRQAAGRGLQLLFYSVGIGQISSEVPQNLSASRPQDRQFILSSKKLLLSDSGFYLCAWSGGTGDANYGYTFGSGTRLTVV.

CDR3 region: CASHRAGAVLSYEQYF. As DNA, the CDR3 is TGTGCCAGCCATCGGGCGGGGGCCGTCCTAAGCTACGAGCAGTACTTC. V usage is TRBV27 and J usage is TRBJ2-7; TRBD2 is a possible D gene (7 bases). The germline V gene has CDR1 MNHEY and CDR2 SMNVEV (reference sequence). V dropped 8 bases and J dropped 3 bases, with 23 bases sitting between them. CDR3 size: 16 residues.

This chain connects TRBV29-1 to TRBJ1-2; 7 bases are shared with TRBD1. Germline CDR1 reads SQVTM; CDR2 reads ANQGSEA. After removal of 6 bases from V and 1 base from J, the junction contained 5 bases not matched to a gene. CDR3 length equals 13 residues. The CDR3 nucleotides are TGCAGCGTACCGGGACAGATTAACTATGGCTACACCTTC. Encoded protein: CSVPGQINYGYTF.

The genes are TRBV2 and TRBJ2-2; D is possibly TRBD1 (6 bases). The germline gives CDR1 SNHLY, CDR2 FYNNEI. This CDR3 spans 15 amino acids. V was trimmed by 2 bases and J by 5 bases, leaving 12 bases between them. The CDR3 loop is CASSELRGRTGELFF. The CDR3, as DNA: TGTGCCAGCAGTGAACTCAGGGGAAGGACCGGGGAGCTGTTTTTT.

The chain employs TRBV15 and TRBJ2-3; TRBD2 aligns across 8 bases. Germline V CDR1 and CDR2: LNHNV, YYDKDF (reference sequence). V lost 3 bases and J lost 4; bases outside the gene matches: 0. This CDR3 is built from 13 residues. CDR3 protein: CATSSGGADTQYF. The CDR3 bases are TGTGCCACCAGCAGCGGGGGGGCAGATACGCAGTATTTT.

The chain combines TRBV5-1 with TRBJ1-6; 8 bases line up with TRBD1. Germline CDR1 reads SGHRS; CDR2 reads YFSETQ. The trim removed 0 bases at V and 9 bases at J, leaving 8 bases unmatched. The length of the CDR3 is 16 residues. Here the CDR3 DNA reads TGCGCCAGCAGCTTGGAGGGCCGGGACAGGATTTCACCCCTCCACTTT. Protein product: CASSLEGRDRISPLHF.

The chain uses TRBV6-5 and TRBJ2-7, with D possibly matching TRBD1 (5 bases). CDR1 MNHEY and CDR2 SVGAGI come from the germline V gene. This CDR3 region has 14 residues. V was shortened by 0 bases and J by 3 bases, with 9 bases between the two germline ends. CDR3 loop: CASSYSPGNYEQYF. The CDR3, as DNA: TGTGCCAGCAGTTACTCCCCAGGGAACTACGAGCAGTACTTC.

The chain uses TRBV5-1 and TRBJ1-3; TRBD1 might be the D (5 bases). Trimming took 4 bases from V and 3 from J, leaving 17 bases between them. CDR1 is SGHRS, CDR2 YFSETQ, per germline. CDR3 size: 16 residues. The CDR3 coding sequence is TGCGCCAGCAGCGTTTCCGGGACTTCTGTTGGAAACACCATATATTTT. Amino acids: CASSVSGTSVGNTIYF.

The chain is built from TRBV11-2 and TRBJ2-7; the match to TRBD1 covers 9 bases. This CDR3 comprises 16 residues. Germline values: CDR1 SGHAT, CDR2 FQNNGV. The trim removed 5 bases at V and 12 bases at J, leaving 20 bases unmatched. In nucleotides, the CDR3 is TGTGCCAGCAGCCGGTCCCGATCGGGACAGGGAACCTTTCTGTACTTC. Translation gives CASSRSRSGQGTFLYF.

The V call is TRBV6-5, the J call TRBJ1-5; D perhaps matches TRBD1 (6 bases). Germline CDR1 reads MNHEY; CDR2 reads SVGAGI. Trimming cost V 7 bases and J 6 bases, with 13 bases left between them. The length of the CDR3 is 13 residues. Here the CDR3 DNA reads TGTGCCAGCACCCCGGGGGGCTTTCAGCCCCAGCATTTT. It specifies CASTPGGFQPQHF.

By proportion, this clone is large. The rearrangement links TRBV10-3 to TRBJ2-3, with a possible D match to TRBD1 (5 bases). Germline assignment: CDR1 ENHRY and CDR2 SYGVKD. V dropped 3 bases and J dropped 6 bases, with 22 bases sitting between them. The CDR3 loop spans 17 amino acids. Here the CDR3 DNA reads TGTGCCATCAGTGAATGGTCGCTACAGGCTGGGTGGGATACGCAGTATTTT. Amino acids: CAISEWSLQAGWDTQYF.